This TCR beta chain was sequenced during a study of neurological immune-mediated disorders. Study findings and constraints: Because no CDR3 amino acid sequences were shared across subjects by expanded clones, private repertoires were suggested in all groups.

This clonotype was counted at least ten times. Its antigen is not identified. V lost 4 bases to trimming and J lost 0 bases, with 13 bases between them. Germline V lookup: CDR1 SGHRS, CDR2 YFSETQ. The CDR3 is made up of 15 amino acids. 5'RACE with 10-nucleotide random UMIs produced the cDNA. Each sequencing run yielded over 170 million TCR-beta sequences from 15-18 subjects. In TCRdb, the 5' RACE reads were re-called with MiXCR into one record per CDR3 protein. Among about 57,000 distinct CDR3 sequences listed, approximately 12% were seen once. Time point meaning: longitudinal time-point 1 (baseline). The study built unsorted libraries from 2 million PBMCs kept at -80 C.

The chain is built from TRBV5-1 and TRBJ1-1, with TRBD1 as a possible D gene (5 bases). The source is a male donor with HTLV-1-associated myelopathy (HAM/TSP). Sample: PBMCs. CDR3 nucleotide sequence: TGCGCCAGCAGCCCCTGGGGGGGGATGAACACTGAAGCTTTCTTT. This translates into CASSPWGGMNTEAFF.